The 5 T cell receptor beta chains below were found in one sample sequenced in a study of long-term antiretroviral therapy in people with HIV. Investigators performed immunoSEQ version v3.0 at survey level. Generated by immunoSEQ multiplex PCR, the TCRdb table keeps only in-frame clones and is missing some. Of 20,000 to 25,000 clones listed, more than 85% are singletons. The material sequenced was unsorted PBMCs, taken 4.4 years after starting antiretroviral therapy. These TCRs come from a woman between 50 and 59 years old with HIV.

The chain recombines TRBV19 with TRBJ2-2, with TRBD2 identical over 8 bases. Germline loops: CDR1 LNHDA, CDR2 SQIVND (reference sequence). The CDR3 totals 15 residues. V lost 7 bases to trimming and J lost 3 bases; unmatched junction nucleotides: 7. CDR3 coding DNA: TGTGCCAGTAAGAGCGGGGGTGGTCACACCGGGGAGCTGTTTTTT. This gives the protein CASKSGGGHTGELFF.

The chain has TRBV6-8 and TRBJ2-3; D gene uncertain. Germline loops: CDR1 MNHGY, CDR2 SAAAGT. Trimming left V 9 bases short and J 4 bases short, with 8 bases between. The CDR3 extends over 11 amino acids. CDR3: CASRFSDTQYF. The DNA for the CDR3 is TGTGCCAGTCGGTTTTCAGATACGCAGTATTTT.

The CDR3 here is CASSPSRGWGFNEQYF. The CDR3 DNA reads as TGTGCCAGCTCACCCTCCAGGGGATGGGGCTTCAACGAGCAGTACTTC. The rearrangement links TRBV18 to TRBJ2-7, with D tentatively TRBD1 (6 bases). With 3 bases removed from V and 5 bases from J, the gap between germline ends came to 20 bases. Per germline, CDR1 KGHSH and CDR2 LQKENI. The CDR3 consists of 16 residues.

The V and J genes are TRBV19 and TRBJ2-7; 11 nucleotides match TRBD2. Germline CDR1 LNHDA, CDR2 SQIVND (reference sequence). V lost 4 bases, J lost 5 bases, and 7 bases stayed unmatched. CDR3 size: 15 residues. The CDR3 loop is CASSRGLAALNEQYF. In nucleotides, the CDR3 is TGTGCCAGTAGTAGGGGACTAGCGGCACTAAACGAGCAGTACTTC.

This rearrangement joins TRBV5-6 to TRBJ2-3, with a tentative D call TRBD2 (6 bases). This CDR3 is built from 16 residues. Germline loops: CDR1 SGHDT, CDR2 YYEEEE. V lost 0 bases, J lost 4 bases, and 15 bases lay in between. The CDR3 is CASSLGRVIGADTQYF. The CDR3 nucleotides are TGTGCCAGCAGCTTGGGGAGGGTCATAGGCGCAGATACGCAGTATTTT.